These 21 T cell receptor beta chains came from one sample sequenced in a study of memory CD4+ T cells and cytomegalovirus serostatus. The sort gate was single viable CD3+CD4+CD8-CD45RO+ cells for memory CD4+ T cells. Clones were sequenced by immunoSEQ multiplex PCR, and TCRdb holds only the in-frame ones, with some missing. The sample contains approximately 40,000 clones, over 65% of which appear only once. Sequences were obtained from memory CD4+ T cells from blood. The receptor set was obtained from an adult in good health and CMV-seronegative.

The genes are TRBV5-4 and TRBJ2-2; D may be TRBD2 (5 bases). Germline assignment: CDR1 SGHNT and CDR2 YYREEE (reference sequence). This CDR3 is 16 amino acids long. Trimming removed 2 bases from V and 4 bases from J, with 15 bases in between. The CDR3 sequence: CASSFGLNTPTGELFF. As DNA, the CDR3 is TGTGCCAGCAGCTTTGGACTCAACACGCCCACCGGGGAGCTGTTTTTT.

This chain uses TRBV6-1 with TRBJ1-1; D perhaps matches TRBD1 (6 bases). The CDR3 runs 15 residues. The V and J ends lost 0 bases and 4 bases respectively, with 12 bases between them. CDR1 and CDR2 from the germline V gene are MNHNS and SASEGT. CDR3 DNA sequence: TGTGCCAGCAGTGAAGCGCTTCAGGGGAGCACTGAAGCTTTCTTT. Residues: CASSEALQGSTEAFF.

This clone was picked up one time. The V and J genes are TRBV6-5 and TRBJ1-1; tentative D call: TRBD1 (5 bases). Germline V lookup: CDR1 MNHEY, CDR2 SVGAGI. The CDR3 extends over 13 amino acids. V was clipped by 6 bases and J by 6 bases, with 14 bases between them. Written as DNA, the CDR3 is TGTGCCAGCAGCAAGAACACAGGAGCTGAAGCTTTCTTT. Protein: CASSKNTGAEAFF.

This chain uses TRBV28 with TRBJ2-1, with 10 nucleotides matching TRBD2. The J segment lost 3 bases and the V segment lost 3 bases, leaving 2 bases of the junction unmatched. Germline loops: CDR1 MDHEN, CDR2 SYDVKM. This CDR3 has 15 amino acids. The CDR3 region has the DNA TGTGCCAGCAGTTTTCTAGCGGGGGACTACAATGAGCAGTTCTTC. Amino acid sequence: CASSFLAGDYNEQFF.

This chain connects TRBV7-2 to TRBJ2-1; 7 positions match TRBD2. This CDR3 spans 16 amino acids. Germline V gene sequence: CDR1 SGHTA, CDR2 FQGNSA. V gave up 3 bases and J gave up 7 bases; unmatched junction bases: 12. The CDR3 is CASSFSSGNRKNEQFF. CDR3 DNA: TGTGCCAGCAGCTTTTCTAGCGGTAACAGGAAGAATGAGCAGTTCTTC.

This clone was seen only once. This chain connects TRBV29-1 to TRBJ1-2, with D possibly matching TRBD1 (5 bases). This CDR3 spans 14 amino acids. Germline values: CDR1 SQVTM, CDR2 ANQGSEA. The germline V and J ends were trimmed by 0 bases and 8 bases, with 16 bases remaining between them. CDR3 amino acids: CSVEDRRQGRGYTF. The CDR3 bases are TGCAGCGTTGAAGATCGAAGGCAGGGACGGGGCTACACCTTC.

This clone has just one count. CDR3 bases: TGTGCCAGCAGCCGGACTAGCGGGGGGCTACAAGAGACCCAGTACTTC. The encoded protein is CASSRTSGGLQETQYF. The chain carries TRBV6-6 and TRBJ2-5, with TRBD2 matching over 14 bases. The V segment lost 6 bases and the J segment 2 bases; nucleotides outside the gene matches: 5. This CDR3 contains 16 residues. CDR1 MNHNY and CDR2 SVGAGI come from the germline V gene (reference sequence).

V is TRBV28 and J is TRBJ1-2; 8 bases match TRBD1. The CDR3 covers 14 residues. Germline loops: CDR1 MDHEN, CDR2 SYDVKM. The junction had 4 bases not matched to a gene; V was cut back by 2 bases and J by 5 bases. The CDR3 bases are TGTGCCAGCAGTTTAAGCGGGACAGGATATGGCTACACCTTC. It specifies CASSLSGTGYGYTF.

The J gene is TRBJ2-1, the V gene TRBV7-2; D call uncertain. The V end was cut by 5 bases, the J end by 0 bases, with 11 bases between. CDR3 length: 15 amino acids. Per germline, CDR1 SGHTA and CDR2 FQGNSA. The CDR3 DNA follows: TGTGCCAGCAGCCAGATTTCAAGCTCCTACAATGAGCAGTTCTTC. Translation gives CASSQISSSYNEQFF.

V and J are TRBV28 and TRBJ1-1; D is unclear. The CDR3 consists of 13 residues. Trimming took 2 bases from V and 10 from J, leaving 14 bases between them. CDR1 MDHEN and CDR2 SYDVKM come from the germline V gene. The CDR3 DNA follows: TGTGCCAGCAGTTTAAATGGAGATTTTGTAGCTTTCTTT. Protein product: CASSLNGDFVAFF. The entire variable domain, with the rest obtained from reference TRBV28 and TRBJ1-1, is as follows: DVKVTQSSRYLVKRTGEKVFLECVQDMDHENMFWYRQDPGLGLRLIYFSYDVKMKEKGDIPEGYSVSREKKERFSLILESASTNQTSMYLCASSLNGDFVAFFGQGTRLTVV.

The chain employs TRBV4-1 and TRBJ1-6, with D tentatively TRBD1 (5 bases). Germline V gene sequence: CDR1 MGHRA, CDR2 YSYEKL. The CDR3 extends over 15 amino acids. V was shortened by 1 base and J by 7 bases, with 11 bases between the two germline ends. In DNA form, the CDR3 reads TGCGCCAGCAGCCAAGCACAGACAGAAAATTCACCCCTCCACTTT. It specifies CASSQAQTENSPLHF.

This clone was seen a few times. The V and J genes are TRBV6-6 and TRBJ1-6; 10 nucleotides match TRBD1. Trimming removed 5 bases from V and 9 bases from J; junction bases left unmatched: 4. Germline V gene sequence: CDR1 MNHNY, CDR2 SVGAGI (reference sequence). This CDR3 comprises 14 residues. In DNA form, the CDR3 reads TGTGCCAGCAGTGCGACAGGGGGCGGTTCACCCCTCCACTTT. This encodes CASSATGGGSPLHF.

This rearrangement joins TRBV28 to TRBJ2-7; D not certain. This CDR3 comprises 15 residues. Germline values: CDR1 MDHEN, CDR2 SYDVKM. Trimming took off 7 bases at V and 3 bases at J, with 19 bases between the two ends. The chain's CDR3 is CASTSPWDQFYEQYF. The CDR3 bases are TGTGCCAGCACCTCCCCGTGGGATCAATTCTACGAGCAGTACTTC.

This clone was counted once. This rearrangement joins TRBV7-3 to TRBJ2-7; the D is unclear. The V end lost 3 bases, the J end lost 2 bases, and 8 bases lay between the germline ends. The CDR3 spans 13 residues. From germline, CDR1 is SGHTA and CDR2 FQGTGA. The chain's CDR3 is CASSFGGTYEQYF. CDR3 nucleotides: TGTGCCAGCAGCTTTGGCGGTACCTACGAGCAGTACTTC. The full variable domain, completed using reference TRBV7-3 and TRBJ2-7, is GAGVSQTPSNKVTEKGKYVELRCDPISGHTALYWYRQSLGQGPEFLIYFQGTGAADDSGLPNDRFFAVRPEGSVSTLKIQRTERGDSAVYLCASSFGGTYEQYFGPGTRLTVT.

The genes are TRBV28 and TRBJ1-1; D is ambiguous. The CDR3 sequence is 14 residues long. Between the trimmed V and J ends, which lost 2 bases and 3 bases, there was a span of 10 bases. Per germline, CDR1 MDHEN and CDR2 SYDVKM. The CDR3 loop is CASSLPGKYTEAFF. DNA for the CDR3: TGTGCCAGCAGTTTACCGGGGAAGTACACTGAAGCTTTCTTT.

This clone was counted between two and nine times. The chain carries TRBV2 and TRBJ2-7; TRBD1 matches 8 bases. The germline gives CDR1 SNHLY, CDR2 FYNNEI. The V and J ends lost 8 bases and 1 base, in that order; junction bases with no gene match: 7. The CDR3 sequence is 14 residues long. The CDR3 DNA reads TGTGCCAGCGAGAGGGGGACAGGATCCTACGAGCAGTACTTC. Translating gives CASERGTGSYEQYF.

The J gene is TRBJ2-2, the V gene TRBV28; TRBD2 might be the D (5 bases). Germline lookup yields CDR1 MDHEN and CDR2 SYDVKM. Between the trimmed V and J ends, which lost 2 bases and 2 bases, there was a span of 6 bases. The CDR3 consists of 14 residues. CDR3 nucleotide sequence: TGTGCCAGCAGTTTAGAGGGAAACACCGGGGAGCTGTTTTTT. This translates into CASSLEGNTGELFF.

The chain recombines TRBV7-3 with TRBJ2-6, with D unresolved. The V end was cut by 2 bases, the J end by 1 base, with 12 bases between. Germline lookup yields CDR1 SGHTA and CDR2 FQGTGA. The CDR3 consists of 17 residues. CDR3 residues: CASSLDGPGSGANVLTF. CDR3 coding DNA: TGTGCCAGCAGCTTAGACGGGCCTGGGTCTGGGGCCAACGTCCTGACTTTC.

The V call is TRBV9, the J call TRBJ1-5, with D maybe TRBD1 (6 bases). The CDR3 runs 16 residues. Germline V gene sequence: CDR1 SGDLS, CDR2 YYNGEE. V gave up 0 bases and J gave up 8 bases, with 18 bases separating them. The chain's CDR3 is CASSVARDRLGEPQHF. For the CDR3, the DNA is TGTGCCAGCAGCGTAGCCCGAGACAGGCTCGGTGAGCCCCAGCATTTT.

The chain couples TRBV28 to TRBJ1-2, with 7 bases fitting TRBD1. This CDR3 spans 14 amino acids. The germline V gene has CDR1 MDHEN and CDR2 SYDVKM. The V gene end was trimmed by 6 bases and the J gene end by 4 bases; junction bases not matched to a gene: 8. This CDR3 is CASRAPGGGYGYTF. Here the CDR3 DNA reads TGTGCCAGCAGAGCTCCAGGGGGAGGCTATGGCTACACCTTC.

The chain combines TRBV7-3 with TRBJ1-1; D gene uncertain. In germline, CDR1 is SGHTA, CDR2 FQGTGA. This CDR3 spans 14 amino acids. The V gene lost 6 bases and the J gene lost 0 bases, with 11 bases spanning the gap. The CDR3 DNA sequence: TGTGCCAGCAGGTCCGGACCCGTGAACACTGAAGCTTTCTTT. It specifies CASRSGPVNTEAFF.